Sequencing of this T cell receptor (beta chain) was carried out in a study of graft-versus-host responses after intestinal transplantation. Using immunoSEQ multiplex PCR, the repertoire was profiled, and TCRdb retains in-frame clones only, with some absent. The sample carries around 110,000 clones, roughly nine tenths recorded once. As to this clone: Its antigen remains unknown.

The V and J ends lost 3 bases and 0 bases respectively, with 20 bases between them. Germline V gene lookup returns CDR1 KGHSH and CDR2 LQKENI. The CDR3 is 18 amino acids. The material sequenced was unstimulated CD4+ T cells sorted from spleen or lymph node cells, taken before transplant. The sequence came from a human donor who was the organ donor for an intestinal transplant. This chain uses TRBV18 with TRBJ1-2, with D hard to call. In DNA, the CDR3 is TGTGCCAGCTCACCTGCTGGCGGACCCCCCGAAGCTAACTATGGCTACACCTTC. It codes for CASSPAGGPPEANYGYTF.